There are a few counts of the clone carrying this T cell receptor beta chain. Its antigen is unidentified. These data come from a study of beta chain features in type 1 diabetes. With V trimmed by 4 bases and J by 1 base, 3 bases remained unmatched. CDR3 length: 15 residues. Looked up from germline, CDR1 is SGHAT and CDR2 is FQNNGV. Reverse transcription of all isolated RNA meant that expressed TCRB transcripts were sequenced. Profiled with immunoSEQ multiplex PCR; TCRdb holds only in-frame clones, not every one. The repertoire holds 120,000 to 150,000 clones, with less than 15% as singletons. The study's findings and limits: Patients' naive, central memory and regulatory TCRB repertoires appeared more alike than those of healthy donors. In every one of the four CD4+ subsets, TCRB CDR3s were moderately but significantly shorter in Type 1 diabetes patients.

The V gene is TRBV11-2, the J gene TRBJ2-3; TRBD1 aligns across 9 bases. The receptor comes from a man aged 18 to 35 with type 1 diabetes. Source material: central memory CD4+ T cells from blood. The CDR3 is CASSSRTGGTDTQYF. The CDR3 DNA follows: TGTGCCAGCAGCTCCCGGACAGGGGGCACAGATACGCAGTATTTT.